Sequencing of this T cell receptor beta chain was carried out in a study of OX40 agonist ivuxolimab in advanced cancers. CDR3 length: 15 amino acids. Germline values: CDR1 KGHSH, CDR2 LQKENI. V was clipped by 3 bases and J by 1 base; unmatched bases: 3. The method was immunoSEQ multiplex PCR; TCRdb's version includes in-frame clones alone and lacks a portion of them. This table holds approximately 77,000 clones, about four fifths found once. A note on this clone: The sample carries other DNA sequences with the same CDR3.

Sample: CD4+ or CD8+ T cells sorted from blood, taken in a trial of the OX40 agonist ivuxolimab. This receptor was obtained from an adult with an advanced solid tumor such as melanoma, head and neck, liver or kidney cancer. This chain joins TRBV18 and TRBJ1-5, with 7 bases matching TRBD1. Here the CDR3 DNA reads TGTGCCAGCTCACCGACGACAGGGAGCAATCAGCCCCAGCATTTT. Its protein product is CASSPTTGSNQPQHF.